Sequencing of this T cell receptor beta chain was carried out in a study of CD8 T cells in ankylosing spondylitis. General study points: Reported data indicate significant enrichment of disease-linked clones within matched ankylosing spondylitis synovial fluid. About 8 highly homologous variants made up a TCR beta motif that seemed to typify ankylosing spondylitis blood.

CDR3 length: 14 residues. Trimming took 5 bases from V and 3 from J, leaving 16 bases between them. Germline V gene lookup returns CDR1 DFQATT and CDR2 SNEGSKA (reference sequence). A single record per CDR3 protein comes from TCRdb applying MiXCR to the 5' RACE reads. The sample contains 700,000 to 1,000,000 distinct CDR3 sequences, over 9.5% of which appear only once. This clonotype has only a few counts. The antigen remains unidentified. Sequenced: blood, either unsorted or a sorted T cell fraction (not recorded which). The TCR comes from a male donor with ankylosing spondylitis. The J gene is TRBJ1-1, the V gene TRBV20-1; possibly TRBD1 for D (6 bases). CDR3 nucleotide sequence: TGCAGTGCTCAGGAGGGGGGCGCGTACACTGAAGCTTTCTTT. Translation: CSAQEGGAYTEAFF.